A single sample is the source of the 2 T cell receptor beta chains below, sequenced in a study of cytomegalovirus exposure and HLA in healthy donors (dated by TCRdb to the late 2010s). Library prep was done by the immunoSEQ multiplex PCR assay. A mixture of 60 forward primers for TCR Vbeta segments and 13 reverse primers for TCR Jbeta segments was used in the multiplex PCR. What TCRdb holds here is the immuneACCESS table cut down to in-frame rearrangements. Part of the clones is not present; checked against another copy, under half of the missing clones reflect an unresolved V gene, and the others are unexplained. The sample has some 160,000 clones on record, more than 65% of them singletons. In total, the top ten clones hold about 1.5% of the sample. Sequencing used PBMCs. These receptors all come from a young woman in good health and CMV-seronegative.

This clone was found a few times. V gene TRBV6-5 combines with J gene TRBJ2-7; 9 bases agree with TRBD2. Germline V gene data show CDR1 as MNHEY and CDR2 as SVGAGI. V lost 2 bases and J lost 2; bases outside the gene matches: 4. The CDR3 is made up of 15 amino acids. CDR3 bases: TGTGCCAGCAGTTACACAGCGGGAGGAACCTACGAGCAGTACTTC. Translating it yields CASSYTAGGTYEQYF.

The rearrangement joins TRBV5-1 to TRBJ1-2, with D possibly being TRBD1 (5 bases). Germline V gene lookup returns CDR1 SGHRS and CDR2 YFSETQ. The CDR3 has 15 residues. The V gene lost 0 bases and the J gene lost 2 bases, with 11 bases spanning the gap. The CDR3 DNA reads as TGCGCCAGCAGCTTGGGGCTGGAGGGGAACTATGGCTACACCTTC. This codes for CASSLGLEGNYGYTF.